The 29 T cell receptor beta chains presented below share a single source sample, sequenced in a study of blood T cell repertoires in COVID-19. Measured with immunoSEQ multiplex PCR; TCRdb has only the in-frame clones, and not every one. The table records roughly 330,000 clones, approximately 87% of them present only once. The sequencing input was peripheral blood. The receptors were gathered from a woman aged 45-59 years with active or convalescent COVID-19.

This CDR3 reads CASSMEMTSGNTIYF. The CDR3 DNA follows: TGTGCCAGTAGTATGGAGATGACCTCTGGAAACACCATATATTTT. V gene TRBV19 combines with J gene TRBJ1-3; the D is unclear. V was shortened by 3 bases and J by 0 bases, with 9 bases between the two germline ends. The CDR3 is made up of 15 amino acids. Germline loops: CDR1 LNHDA, CDR2 SQIVND (reference sequence).

V gene TRBV28 combines with J gene TRBJ1-1, with D hard to call. This CDR3 has 10 residues. Germline assignment: CDR1 MDHEN and CDR2 SYDVKM. The V and J ends lost 4 bases and 10 bases respectively, with 7 bases between them. The CDR3 region is CASSYSGAFF. The CDR3 nucleotides are TGTGCCAGCAGTTATTCAGGAGCTTTCTTT. Filled out from reference TRBV28 and TRBJ1-1, the complete variable domain reads DVKVTQSSRYLVKRTGEKVFLECVQDMDHENMFWYRQDPGLGLRLIYFSYDVKMKEKGDIPEGYSVSREKKERFSLILESASTNQTSMYLCASSYSGAFFGQGTRLTVV.

CDR3 DNA sequence: TGTGCCAGCAGTTCCTTATCTCAGGGAGGTACTGAAGCTTTCTTT. Its protein product is CASSSLSQGGTEAFF. This chain connects TRBV6-5 to TRBJ1-1; D possibly corresponds to TRBD1 (5 bases). The CDR3 is 15 residues long. Germline CDR1 and CDR2: MNHEY and SVGAGI. V dropped 4 bases and J dropped 5 bases, with 17 bases sitting between them.

The table lists this clone with a few counts. The chain couples TRBV25-1 to TRBJ2-5; the D is unclear. CDR3 length equals 15 residues. Between the trimmed V and J ends, which lost 5 bases and 5 bases, there was a span of 18 bases. Per the germline V gene, CDR1 is MGHDK and CDR2 is SYGVNS. The CDR3 loop is CASSPAPDTEETQYF. CDR3 DNA: TGTGCCAGCAGTCCCGCTCCCGATACCGAGGAGACCCAGTACTTC.

The chain is built from TRBV30 and TRBJ2-7, with 9 nucleotides matching TRBD1. The CDR3 runs to 20 residues. J gave up 0 bases and V 2 bases, and 20 bases lay outside the gene matches. The germline V gene has CDR1 GTSNPN and CDR2 SVGIG (reference sequence). The CDR3 sequence: CAWSRLPGQGRRGISYEQYF. In nucleotides, the CDR3 is TGTGCCTGGAGTCGACTCCCGGGACAGGGTAGAAGGGGAATCTCCTACGAGCAGTACTTC.

V gene TRBV24-1 combines with J gene TRBJ2-3; D is possibly TRBD2 (6 bases). CDR3 length: 15 amino acids. Germline V gene sequence: CDR1 KGHDR, CDR2 SFDVKD. V dropped 3 bases and J dropped 2 bases, with 11 bases sitting between them. Written as DNA, the CDR3 is TGTGCCACCAGTGATCCCCCGGGAGACACAGATACGCAGTATTTT. Protein product: CATSDPPGDTDTQYF.

The V and J genes are TRBV5-1 and TRBJ2-7; 8 bases are a match to TRBD2. J lost 6 bases, V lost 4 bases, and 9 bases had no gene match. Germline V lookup: CDR1 SGHRS, CDR2 YFSETQ. The CDR3 runs 14 residues. The CDR3 region has the DNA TGCGCCAGCAGCATTCAGCGGGAGCAACGCGAGCAGTACTTC. It translates to CASSIQREQREQYF.

The chain employs TRBV7-9 and TRBJ2-2; tentatively, D is TRBD2 (5 bases). Trimming pared 3 bases from V and 6 bases from J, leaving 14 bases between. CDR1 is SEHNR, CDR2 FQNEAQ, per germline (reference sequence). The CDR3 length is 15 residues. The CDR3 protein is CASSLTWEHPGELFF. The DNA for the CDR3 is TGTGCCAGCAGCTTGACCTGGGAGCACCCCGGGGAGCTGTTTTTT.

Here the CDR3 reads CASSIGTGAPRSNQPQHF. DNA of the CDR3: TGTGCCAGTAGTATTGGGACAGGGGCACCTCGTAGCAATCAGCCCCAGCATTTT. The chain has TRBV19 and TRBJ1-5; 10 nucleotides match TRBD1. V trimming: 3 bases; J trimming: 0 bases; junction bases outside the gene matches: 8. This CDR3 has 18 residues. Per the germline V gene, CDR1 is LNHDA and CDR2 is SQIVND (reference sequence).

The chain carries TRBV5-1 and TRBJ1-1; 7 bases line up with TRBD1. V shed 4 bases and J 1 base; nucleotides not matched to a gene: 4. There are 14 residues in the CDR3. CDR1 SGHRS and CDR2 YFSETQ come from the germline V gene. CDR3 in amino acids: CASSRQGENTEAFF. DNA for the CDR3: TGCGCCAGCAGCCGACAGGGAGAGAACACTGAAGCTTTCTTT.

The chain carries TRBV30 and TRBJ2-1, with 7 bases that match TRBD2. The J segment lost 7 bases and the V segment lost 1 base, leaving 4 bases of the junction unmatched. The CDR3 runs 13 residues. Germline assignment: CDR1 GTSNPN and CDR2 SVGIG (reference sequence). The CDR3 nucleotides read TGTGCCTGGAGTGCGGGGAGGGTGAATGAGCAGTTCTTC. This sequence encodes CAWSAGRVNEQFF. The variable domain in full, with the rest retrieved from reference TRBV30 and TRBJ2-1, is SQTIHQWPATLVQPVGSPLSLECTVEGTSNPNLYWYRQAAGRGLQLLFYSVGIGQISSEVPQNLSASRPQDRQFILSSKKLLLSDSGFYLCAWSAGRVNEQFFGPGTRLTVL.

The chain employs TRBV14 and TRBJ1-2; TRBD1 matches at 9 bases. Germline-derived CDR1 and CDR2 are SGHDN and FVKESK. J gave up 4 bases and V 1 base, and 13 bases lay outside the gene matches. The length of the CDR3 is 18 residues. CDR3 region: CASSQGWIQGASIYGYTF. The DNA of the CDR3 is TGTGCCAGCAGCCAAGGATGGATACAGGGGGCGTCGATCTATGGCTACACCTTC. Full variable domain (rest looked up from reference TRBV14 and TRBJ1-2): EAGVTQFPSHSVIEKGQTVTLRCDPISGHDNLYWYRRVMGKEIKFLLHFVKESKQDESGMPNNRFLAERTGGTYSTLKVQPAELEDSGVYFCASSQGWIQGASIYGYTFGSGTRLTVV.

The chain couples TRBV18 to TRBJ2-7; weak D call: TRBD2 (7 bases). V lost 5 bases to trimming and J lost 5 bases, with 19 bases between them. Germline loops: CDR1 KGHSH, CDR2 LQKENI. The CDR3 spans 15 residues. CDR3 coding DNA: TGTGCCAGCTCATCCAAGAGGGGGGGCTTCGACGAGCAGTACTTC. It translates to CASSSKRGGFDEQYF.

The genes are TRBV28 and TRBJ1-1; no firm D call. CDR3 length equals 14 residues. Germline V gene sequence: CDR1 MDHEN, CDR2 SYDVKM. Trimming took 5 bases from V and 7 from J, leaving 17 bases between them. CDR3 residues: CASSLPPNKFEAFF. The CDR3 nucleotides are TGTGCCAGCAGTCTCCCACCCAACAAATTTGAAGCTTTCTTT.

The gene calls are TRBV7-2 and TRBJ2-3; 10 bases match TRBD2. Trimming removed 5 bases from V and 7 bases from J; junction bases left unmatched: 12. The CDR3 extends over 16 amino acids. Per the germline V gene, CDR1 is SGHTA and CDR2 is FQGNSA. The CDR3 coding sequence is TGTGCCAGCAGCAGCCGAGGGACTAGCGTTGGTTATACGCAGTATTTT. Amino acid sequence: CASSSRGTSVGYTQYF.

This clone has more than one count but fewer than ten. The V gene is TRBV30, the J gene TRBJ2-2; no reliable D call. This CDR3 is 12 amino acids long. With 4 bases removed from V and 4 bases from J, the gap between germline ends came to 7 bases. Germline assignment: CDR1 GTSNPN and CDR2 SVGIG (reference sequence). CDR3 sequence: CAWNEVTGELFF. The DNA for the CDR3 is TGTGCCTGGAATGAGGTCACCGGGGAGCTGTTTTTT.

V is TRBV6-5 and J is TRBJ2-5; weak D call: TRBD2 (6 bases). The ends were cut back, 0 bases at V and 0 bases at J, with 8 bases in the middle. The CDR3 covers 15 residues. Germline loops: CDR1 MNHEY, CDR2 SVGAGI. CDR3 bases: TGTGCCAGCAGTTACTCGGTAGCGGACCAAGAGACCCAGTACTTC. It specifies CASSYSVADQETQYF.

The V call is TRBV7-2, the J call TRBJ2-1; TRBD1 is a possible D gene (6 bases). Germline V lookup: CDR1 SGHTA, CDR2 FQGNSA. This CDR3 is 15 amino acids long. Trimming took off 5 bases at V and 0 bases at J, with 11 bases between the two ends. CDR3 region: CASSPRQVSYNEQFF. The CDR3 bases are TGTGCCAGCAGCCCAAGACAGGTCTCCTACAATGAGCAGTTCTTC.

The V call is TRBV7-6, the J call TRBJ1-4; tentative D call: TRBD1 (5 bases). CDR1 is SGHVS, CDR2 FNYEAQ, per germline. The CDR3 extends over 16 amino acids. V shed 3 bases and J shed 2 bases, with 13 bases lying between them. The chain's CDR3 is CASSLGGEGTNEKLFF. The CDR3 DNA follows: TGTGCCAGCAGCTTGGGAGGGGAGGGCACTAATGAAAAACTGTTTTTT. Looking up the rest from reference TRBV7-6 and TRBJ1-4 gives the full variable domain: GAGVSQSPRYKVTKRGQDVALRCDPISGHVSLYWYRQALGQGPEFLTYFNYEAQQDKSGLPNDRFSAERPEGSISTLTIQRTEQRDSAMYRCASSLGGEGTNEKLFFGSGTQLSVL.

The V call is TRBV11-3, the J call TRBJ2-1, with D maybe TRBD1 (5 bases). The V end was cut by 5 bases, the J end by 6 bases, with 14 bases between. In germline, CDR1 is SGHNT, CDR2 YENEEA. This CDR3 is 14 amino acids long. The DNA of the CDR3 is TGTGCCAGCAGCCAAGGACACTCGGGCAATGAGCAGTTCTTC. Protein sequence: CASSQGHSGNEQFF. The variable domain in full, with the rest retrieved from reference TRBV11-3 and TRBJ2-1, is EAGVVQSPRYKIIEKKQPVAFWCNPISGHNTLYWYLQNLGQGPELLIRYENEEAVDDSQLPKDRFSAERLKGVDSTLKIQPAELGDSAVYLCASSQGHSGNEQFFGPGTRLTVL.

The chain links TRBV19 to TRBJ2-1, with 10 bases fitting TRBD2. Trimming removed 2 bases from V and 6 bases from J; junction bases left unmatched: 4. This CDR3 has 15 residues. Germline CDR1 LNHDA, CDR2 SQIVND (reference sequence). In DNA, the CDR3 is TGTGCCAGTAGTATATCAGCGGGAGGGCTCAATGAGCAGTTCTTC. Translating it yields CASSISAGGLNEQFF. Variable domain in full (rest from reference TRBV19 and TRBJ2-1): DGGITQSPKYLFRKEGQNVTLSCEQNLNHDAMYWYRQDPGQGLRLIYYSQIVNDFQKGDIAEGYSVSREKKESFPLTVTSAQKNPTAFYLCASSISAGGLNEQFFGPGTRLTVL.

The gene calls are TRBV2 and TRBJ2-2, with 7 bases fitting TRBD1. The CDR3 spans 15 residues. Germline values: CDR1 SNHLY, CDR2 FYNNEI. V was clipped by 2 bases and J by 5 bases; unmatched bases: 5. The CDR3 DNA follows: TGTGCCAGCAGTGAAATATCACAGGGGACCGGGGAGCTGTTTTTT. As protein: CASSEISQGTGELFF. Full variable domain (rest looked up from reference TRBV2 and TRBJ2-2): EPEVTQTPSHQVTQMGQEVILRCVPISNHLYFYWYRQILGQKVEFLVSFYNNEISEKSEIFDDQFSVERPDGSNFTLKIRSTKLEDSAMYFCASSEISQGTGELFFGEGSRLTVL.

The rearrangement links TRBV29-1 to TRBJ2-3; 9 nucleotides agree with TRBD1. The V gene's germline CDR1 is SQVTM and CDR2 ANQGSEA. This CDR3 has 15 residues. The junction had 11 bases not matched to a gene; V was cut back by 6 bases and J by 4 bases. In DNA, the CDR3 is TGCAGCGTCAATCCGGGACAGGGATTGGCAGATACGCAGTATTTT. It specifies CSVNPGQGLADTQYF.

This clone came up once. This rearrangement joins TRBV4-3 to TRBJ2-7; maybe TRBD1 (6 bases). Trimming shortened V by 2 bases and J by 3 bases, and 11 bases separated the two germline ends. Germline lookup yields CDR1 LGHNA and CDR2 YSLEER. The CDR3 length is 14 residues. DNA of the CDR3: TGCGCCAGCAGCCAACAACAGGGCCGCTACGAGCAGTACTTC. Its protein is CASSQQQGRYEQYF.

This clone appeared a single time. The chain recombines TRBV28 with TRBJ1-6, with D perhaps TRBD1 (5 bases). The CDR3 spans 12 residues. V lost 6 bases and J 15 bases, leaving 15 bases between the germline ends. Germline lookup yields CDR1 MDHEN and CDR2 SYDVKM. The CDR3 reads CASRSIGARLHF. CDR3 sequence (DNA): TGTGCCAGCAGATCGATAGGGGCCCGCCTCCACTTT.

This chain links TRBV7-2 with TRBJ1-1, with D unclear. The V gene lost 3 bases and the J gene lost 2 bases, with 10 bases spanning the gap. Germline CDR1 and CDR2: SGHTA and FQGNSA. The length of the CDR3 is 14 residues. The CDR3 bases are TGTGCCAGCAGCTTTGCAAGAGGAAACACTGAAGCTTTCTTT. Translated: CASSFARGNTEAFF.

The V and J genes are TRBV6-5 and TRBJ2-3; 10 nucleotides match TRBD1. This CDR3 has 14 amino acids. Germline V gives CDR1 MNHEY, CDR2 SVGAGI. The J segment lost 6 bases and the V segment lost 5 bases, leaving 5 bases of the junction unmatched. The CDR3 DNA sequence: TGTGCCAGCAGTAGACAGGGGGCGAAGGATACGCAGTATTTT. Amino acids: CASSRQGAKDTQYF.

The chain uses TRBV7-8 and TRBJ2-5; 10 nucleotides align to TRBD1. With V trimmed by 3 bases and J by 1 base, 20 bases remained unmatched. Germline lookup yields CDR1 SGHVS and CDR2 FQNEAQ. CDR3 length: 21 residues. In DNA form, the CDR3 reads TGTGCCAGCAGCTTGACCGCCCGACAGGGGGCATCCCAAACCCTCCAAGAGACCCAGTACTTC. Translated: CASSLTARQGASQTLQETQYF.

The rearrangement joins TRBV6-2 or TRBV6-3 to TRBJ1-4, with D unresolved. Germline V gene lookup returns CDR1 MNHEY and CDR2 SVGEGT. This CDR3 has 14 amino acids. The V end lost 4 bases, the J end lost 2 bases, and 8 bases lay between the germline ends. The CDR3: CASSSLGTNEKLFF. CDR3 DNA: TGTGCCAGCAGTTCTCTCGGGACTAATGAAAAACTGTTTTTT.